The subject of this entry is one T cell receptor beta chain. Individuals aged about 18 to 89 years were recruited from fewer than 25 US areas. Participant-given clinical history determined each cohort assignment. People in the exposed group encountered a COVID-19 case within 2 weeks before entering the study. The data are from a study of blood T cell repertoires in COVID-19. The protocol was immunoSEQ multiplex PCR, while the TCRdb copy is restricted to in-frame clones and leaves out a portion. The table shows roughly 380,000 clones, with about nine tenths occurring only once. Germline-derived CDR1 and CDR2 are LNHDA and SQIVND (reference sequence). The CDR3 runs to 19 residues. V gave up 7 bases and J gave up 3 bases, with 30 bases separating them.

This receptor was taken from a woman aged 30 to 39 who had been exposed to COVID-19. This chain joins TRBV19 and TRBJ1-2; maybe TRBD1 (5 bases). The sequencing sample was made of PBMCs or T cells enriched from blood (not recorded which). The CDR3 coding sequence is TGTGCCAGTAACCTAGATTGGGATGGGTACCCAGGGCCCGACTATGGCTACACCTTC. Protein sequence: CASNLDWDGYPGPDYGYTF.